Listed below are T cell receptor beta chains from one sample, sequenced in a study of T cell responses to AZD1222 COVID-19 vaccine. Sequencing was performed with immunoSEQ multiplex PCR; in TCRdb, only in-frame clones are kept and a portion is missing. Here the sample spans 120,000 to 150,000 clones, less than 95% being singletons. The material sequenced was peripheral blood, taken 28 days after the second dose of the MenACWY control vaccine. The receptor set was obtained from an adult who received the MenACWY meningococcal vaccine as a control. CDR3s include the opening cysteine and the closing phenylalanine or tryptophan. A D gene is named only where the DNA matches it firmly. Size is omitted from some rows. Given values are once, few, many or a class for expanded clones.

j_call	d_call	clone_size	v_call	cdr3_aa	cdr3_nt
TRBJ2-5	TRBD1	NA	TRBV24-1	CATSAGDRGQETQYF	TGTGCCACCAGTGCCGGGGACAGGGGCCAAGAGACCCAGTACTTC
TRBJ2-4	NA	NA	TRBV12-3/TRBV12-4	CASSGPLLYIQYF	TGTGCCAGCAGTGGGCCGCTTTTGTACATTCAGTACTTC
TRBJ2-1	TRBD2	NA	TRBV19	CASSNLADLYNEQFF	TGTGCCAGTAGTAACCTAGCGGACCTATACAATGAGCAGTTCTTC
TRBJ1-6	NA	NA	TRBV7-2	CASSARERNSPLHF	TGTGCCAGCAGCGCCCGGGAGAGGAATTCACCCCTCCACTTT
TRBJ2-5	NA	few	TRBV7-3	CASSLMGGFETQYF	TGTGCCAGCAGCTTAATGGGGGGTTTCGAGACCCAGTACTTC
TRBJ1-1	NA	few	TRBV19	CASSSGPGLNTEAFF	TGTGCCAGTAGTTCAGGACCCGGTCTGAACACTGAAGCTTTCTTT
TRBJ1-4	NA	NA	TRBV19	CASSIGGRGGGKLFF	TGTGCCAGTAGTATAGGTGGCAGGGGAGGTGGAAAACTGTTTTTT
TRBJ1-3	NA	NA	TRBV28	CASSPTTATIYF	TGTGCCAGCAGTCCGACGACAGCCACCATATATTTT
TRBJ1-6	TRBD1	once	TRBV9	CASSTRDRGGTPLHF	TGTGCCAGCAGCACCCGGGACAGGGGAGGGACACCCCTCCACTTT
TRBJ2-7	TRBD2	NA	TRBV6-5	CASTSGSYEQYF	TGTGCCAGCACTAGCGGCTCCTACGAGCAGTACTTC
TRBJ2-7	NA	NA	TRBV7-2	CASSYGTGAVASYEQYF	TGTGCCAGCAGCTACGGAACGGGGGCCGTGGCCTCCTACGAGCAGTACTTC
TRBJ2-5	NA	NA	TRBV11-2	CASESSFGYKTQYF	TGTGCCAGCGAGAGTTCGTTTGGGTACAAGACCCAGTACTTC
TRBJ1-2	NA	once	TRBV30	CAWAGTVGFGGYTF	TGTGCCTGGGCTGGGACCGTTGGTTTTGGAGGCTACACCTTC
TRBJ2-3	NA	NA	TRBV7-2	CASSRPTGGTDTQYF	TGTGCCAGCAGCCGGCCCACTGGGGGCACAGATACGCAGTATTTT
TRBJ1-4	NA	NA	TRBV23-1	CASSQYRTPATANEKLFF	TGCGCCAGCAGTCAATACAGGACTCCGGCGACGGCTAATGAAAAACTGTTTTTT
TRBJ2-5	TRBD1	NA	TRBV5-1	CASSPGTDEETQYF	TGCGCCAGCAGCCCAGGGACAGATGAAGAGACCCAGTACTTC
TRBJ2-2	NA	NA	TRBV5-6	CASSLDLTGELFF	TGTGCCAGCAGCTTGGATCTGACCGGGGAGCTGTTTTTT
TRBJ1-5	NA	NA	TRBV7-8	CASSLRGQPQHF	TGTGCCAGCAGCTTAAGAGGGCAGCCCCAGCATTTT
TRBJ2-7	NA	NA	TRBV28	CASSFRIKSGYEQYF	TGTGCCAGCAGTTTCCGAATCAAAAGTGGCTACGAGCAGTACTTC
TRBJ1-5	TRBD1	NA	TRBV5-1	CASSIGTGDNSNQPQHF	TGCGCCAGCAGCATCGGGACAGGGGACAATAGCAATCAGCCCCAGCATTTT
TRBJ2-3	NA	NA	TRBV28	CASSKETQGYTDTQYF	TGTGCCAGCAGCAAAGAGACACAGGGATACACAGATACGCAGTATTTT
TRBJ2-5	TRBD2	NA	TRBV18	CASSTLAGEETQYF	TGTGCCAGCTCAACACTAGCGGGAGAAGAGACCCAGTACTTC
TRBJ2-3	NA	NA	TRBV18	CASSLGTITDTQYF	TGTGCCAGCTCCCTCGGGACGATCACAGATACGCAGTATTTT
TRBJ2-1	NA	few	TRBV5-6	CASSLALVGSLGEQFF	TGTGCCAGCAGCTTGGCATTGGTGGGAAGCCTGGGGGAGCAGTTCTTC
TRBJ2-7	NA	NA	TRBV4-3	CASSQDERGGSYEQYF	TGCGCCAGCAGCCAAGATGAGAGGGGTGGCTCCTACGAGCAGTACTTC
TRBJ2-3	TRBD2	NA	TRBV28	CASSLPLAGVATDTQYF	TGTGCCAGCAGTTTACCCCTAGCGGGAGTAGCAACAGATACGCAGTATTTT
TRBJ2-1	NA	NA	TRBV2	CASSEAVRVSYNEQFF	TGTGCCAGCAGTGAAGCGGTCCGGGTTTCCTACAATGAGCAGTTCTTC
TRBJ2-2	NA	NA	TRBV25-1	CASRAGVTGELFF	TGTGCCAGCCGGGCCGGGGTCACCGGGGAGCTGTTTTTT
TRBJ1-1	NA	NA	TRBV7-2	CASSFKMNTEAFF	TGTGCCAGCAGCTTTAAAATGAACACTGAAGCTTTCTTT